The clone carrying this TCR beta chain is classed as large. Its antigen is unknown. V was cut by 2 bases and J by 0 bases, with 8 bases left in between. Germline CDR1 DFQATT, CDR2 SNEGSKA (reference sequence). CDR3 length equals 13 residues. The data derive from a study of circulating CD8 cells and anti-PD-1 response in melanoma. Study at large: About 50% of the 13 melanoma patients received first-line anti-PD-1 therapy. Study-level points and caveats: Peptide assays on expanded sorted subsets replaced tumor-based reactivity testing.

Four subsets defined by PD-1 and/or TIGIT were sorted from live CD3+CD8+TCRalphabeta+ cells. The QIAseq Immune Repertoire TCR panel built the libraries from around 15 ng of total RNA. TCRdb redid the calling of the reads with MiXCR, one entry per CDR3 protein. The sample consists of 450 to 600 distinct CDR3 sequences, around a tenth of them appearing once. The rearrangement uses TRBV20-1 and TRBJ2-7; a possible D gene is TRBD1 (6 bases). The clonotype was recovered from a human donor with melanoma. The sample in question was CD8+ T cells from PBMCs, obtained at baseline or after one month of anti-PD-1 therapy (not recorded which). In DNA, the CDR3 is TGCAGTGCTAGACCAGGGGACTCCTACGAGCAGTACTTC. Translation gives CSARPGDSYEQYF.